This T cell receptor (beta chain) was identified during a study of T cells in Graves' hyperthyroidism and ophthalmopathy. Amplification of TCR beta CDR3 regions was performed using RNA transcripts as template. The TCR CDR3 was amplified in a first-round RT-PCR using the HTBI primer set. TCRdb called the multiplex PCR reads again in MiXCR, with one record for every CDR3 protein. The sample records some 360,000 distinct CDR3 sequences, less than 20% being singletons. General study findings and limits: The model foresaw ophthalmopathy a median 6.5 months prior to onset. Most thyroid clonotypes expanded above 0.001 were also detected in blood.

This clonotype was counted ten times or more. Its specificity is unknown. Duration under 3 months, a NOSPECS grade of at least 4, and a Clinical Activity Score of at least 3 characterized the ophthalmopathy patients. The sample comprised blood. The receptor was derived from a woman aged 40 to 49 with Graves' ophthalmopathy.

CDR3 coding DNA: TGTGCCAGCAACCTTGGACTAGGGGGTTACGAGCAGTACTTC. Its translation is CASNLGLGGYEQYF. The genes are TRBV13 and TRBJ2-7; tentatively, D is TRBD2 (7 bases). CDR1 is PRHDT, CDR2 FYEKMQ, per germline (reference sequence). The CDR3 has 14 residues. V dropped 7 bases and J dropped 4 bases, with 17 bases sitting between them.